A single sample is the source of the 21 T cell receptor beta chains below, sequenced in a study of cytomegalovirus exposure and HLA in healthy donors. Primers for the PCR totalled 60 Vbeta and 13 Jbeta. Generated by immunoSEQ multiplex PCR, the TCRdb table keeps only in-frame clones and is missing some. The sample lists some 240,000 clones, about nine tenths occurring once. Sample: PBMCs. The receptors were gathered from a girl aged 2 to 10 in good health and CMV-seronegative.

This clone was seen more than once but under ten times. The chain joins TRBV6-5 to TRBJ2-1; possible D gene TRBD1, 7 bases. Germline CDR1 is MNHEY and CDR2 is SVGAGI. The germline V and J ends were trimmed by 2 bases and 5 bases, with 13 bases remaining between them. CDR3 length: 15 amino acids. CDR3 DNA sequence: TGTGCCAGCAGTTACGGGCAGGGGGGCCACAATGAGCAGTTCTTC. It translates to CASSYGQGGHNEQFF.

The rearrangement joins TRBV7-5 to TRBJ2-3; the table calls TRBD1, which could not be checked here. TRBV7-5 represents a pseudogene. The CDR3 has 15 amino acids. The CDR3 region has the DNA TGTGTCAGAAGCCCGGATCGGACAGGTCAAGATACGCAGTATTTT. Translated: CVRSPDRTGQDTQYF.

The CDR3 sequence is CASSLGASGKETQYF. The CDR3 coding sequence is TGTGCCAGCAGCTTAGGAGCTAGCGGGAAAGAGACCCAGTACTTC. The rearrangement joins TRBV11-2 to TRBJ2-5, with 9 bases that match TRBD2. Looked up from germline, CDR1 is SGHAT and CDR2 is FQNNGV. Trimming removed 1 base from V and 3 bases from J; junction bases left unmatched: 3. The CDR3 loop spans 15 amino acids.

The chain combines TRBV7-9 with TRBJ1-6, with D possibly matching TRBD1 (5 bases). This CDR3 is 18 amino acids long. Trimming took off 0 bases at V and 0 bases at J, with 12 bases between the two ends. The germline gives CDR1 SEHNR, CDR2 FQNEAQ (reference sequence). The CDR3 reads CASSLALEGLSYNSPLHF. The CDR3 DNA sequence: TGTGCCAGCAGCTTAGCGCTTGAGGGACTCTCCTATAATTCACCCCTCCACTTT.

The genes are TRBV6-5 and TRBJ2-7; 13 bases map to TRBD2. CDR3 length equals 16 residues. Germline values: CDR1 MNHEY, CDR2 SVGAGI. V shed 4 bases, J shed 7 bases, and the junction held 10 bases outside the gene matches. CDR3 sequence: CASSLTSGRAPGEQYF. The DNA of the CDR3 is TGTGCCAGCAGTTTAACTAGCGGGAGGGCCCCGGGGGAGCAGTACTTC.

The DNA of the CDR3 is TGTGCCAGCAGCCTTCGACAGGGTCAAGAGACCCAGTACTTC. Protein: CASSLRQGQETQYF. The chain uses TRBV7-2 and TRBJ2-5, with 7 nucleotides matching TRBD1. Germline-derived CDR1 and CDR2 are SGHTA and FQGNSA. V was clipped by 5 bases and J by 2 bases; unmatched bases: 5. The CDR3 covers 14 residues.

This chain connects TRBV18 to TRBJ2-1; 12 positions match TRBD2. The CDR3 is made up of 16 amino acids. The V gene end was trimmed by 1 base and the J gene end by 5 bases; junction bases not matched to a gene: 3. Germline loops: CDR1 KGHSH, CDR2 LQKENI. DNA for the CDR3: TGTGCCAGCTCACCACAACTAGCGGGAGGTGACAATGAGCAGTTCTTC. It yields the protein CASSPQLAGGDNEQFF.

This chain uses TRBV7-6 with TRBJ2-7, with D tentatively TRBD2 (5 bases). Germline CDR1 and CDR2: SGHVS and FNYEAQ. Trimming removed 5 bases from V and 5 bases from J, with 13 bases in between. This CDR3 is 13 amino acids long. This CDR3 is CASSKTRGNEQYF. CDR3 DNA: TGTGCCAGCAGCAAAACTCGGGGTAACGAGCAGTACTTC.

The chain employs TRBV29-1 and TRBJ1-1; 9 bases line up with TRBD1. Germline lookup yields CDR1 SQVTM and CDR2 ANQGSEA. The CDR3 runs 13 residues. The V segment lost 2 bases and the J segment 5 bases; nucleotides outside the gene matches: 3. CDR3 protein: CSVERQGGTEAFF. CDR3 bases: TGCAGCGTTGAAAGACAGGGGGGGACTGAAGCTTTCTTT.

The chain recombines TRBV5-8 with TRBJ2-5, with unresolved D. Germline values: CDR1 SGHTS, CDR2 YDEGEE. The V end was cut by 2 bases, the J end by 1 base, with 6 bases between. The CDR3 has 13 amino acids. CDR3 region: CASSFYVQETQYF. Here the CDR3 DNA reads TGTGCCAGCAGCTTCTACGTCCAAGAGACCCAGTACTTC.

The chain is built from TRBV29-1 and TRBJ2-7; D possibly corresponds to TRBD2 (6 bases). The V end lost 0 bases, the J end lost 4 bases, and 10 bases lay between the germline ends. The V gene's germline CDR1 is SQVTM and CDR2 ANQGSEA. The CDR3 covers 13 residues. CDR3 nucleotides: TGCAGCGTTGAAGATCGTGGAGGGTACGAGCAGTACTTC. It is translated as CSVEDRGGYEQYF.

The rearrangement uses TRBV2 and TRBJ1-4; possibly TRBD1 for D (6 bases). The germline gives CDR1 SNHLY, CDR2 FYNNEI. The CDR3 has 15 residues. Trimming shortened V by 6 bases and J by 5 bases, and 16 bases separated the two germline ends. The CDR3 DNA sequence: TGTGCCAGCAGCGCCCCGGGGGGCACAAATGAAAAACTGTTTTTT. Translated, it gives CASSAPGGTNEKLFF. The whole variable domain, remainder taken from reference TRBV2 and TRBJ1-4, is EPEVTQTPSHQVTQMGQEVILRCVPISNHLYFYWYRQILGQKVEFLVSFYNNEISEKSEIFDDQFSVERPDGSNFTLKIRSTKLEDSAMYFCASSAPGGTNEKLFFGSGTQLSVL.

Worth noting for this clone: One junction end does not reproduce the germline sequence, and a read error may be involved. The chain has TRBV6-6 and TRBJ2-7; 9 positions agree with TRBD2. Germline-derived CDR1 and CDR2 are MNHNY and SVGAGI (reference sequence). This CDR3 region has 13 residues. CDR3 nucleotide sequence: TGTGCCGGCAGGCGAGCGGGGGGCTACGAGCAGTACTTC. Protein: CAGRRAGGYEQYF.

The chain has TRBV6-1 and TRBJ1-1; D call uncertain. Germline V gene data show CDR1 as MNHNS and CDR2 as SASEGT. Trimming pared 0 bases from V and 4 bases from J, leaving 9 bases between. The CDR3 covers 14 residues. The CDR3 bases are TGTGCCAGCAGTGAAGCGTGGGCGGGCACTGAAGCTTTCTTT. Translated, it gives CASSEAWAGTEAFF.

This clone was counted only a few times. The chain employs TRBV7-2 and TRBJ2-7; TRBD1 aligns across 7 bases. The V and J ends lost 3 bases and 0 bases, in that order; junction bases with no gene match: 5. Germline lookup yields CDR1 SGHTA and CDR2 FQGNSA. This CDR3 comprises 15 residues. CDR3 coding DNA: TGTGCCAGCAGCTTGTTCCGGGACAGCTCCTACGAGCAGTACTTC. Translating gives CASSLFRDSSYEQYF.

The chain couples TRBV4-2 to TRBJ2-1; 11 bases line up with TRBD2. Germline V gene sequence: CDR1 LGHNA, CDR2 YNFKEQ. Germline trimming cut 4 bases from V and 5 bases from J; bases unmatched to any gene: 4. The CDR3 consists of 15 residues. CDR3 in amino acids: CASSRALAGDNEQFF. CDR3 bases: TGTGCCAGCAGCCGAGCACTAGCGGGAGACAATGAGCAGTTCTTC.

This chain uses TRBV2 with TRBJ1-3, with D unclear. The CDR3 contains 15 residues. The V end was cut by 4 bases, the J end by 0 bases, with 10 bases between. Germline V lookup: CDR1 SNHLY, CDR2 FYNNEI. This CDR3 reads CASSGWASSGNTIYF. The CDR3 DNA reads TGTGCCAGCAGTGGATGGGCAAGCTCTGGAAACACCATATATTTT.

This clone has just a few counts. The rearrangement uses TRBV30 and TRBJ1-1; 10 bases align to TRBD1. Germline V gives CDR1 GTSNPN, CDR2 SVGIG (reference sequence). This CDR3 contains 14 residues. J gave up 5 bases and V 5 bases, and 8 bases lay outside the gene matches. The CDR3 spells CAWSGTGVITEAFF. CDR3 nucleotide sequence: TGTGCCTGGTCCGGGACAGGGGTTATAACTGAAGCTTTCTTT.

The V and J genes are TRBV18 and TRBJ1-2; TRBD1 matches 10 bases. Germline V gives CDR1 KGHSH, CDR2 LQKENI. V shed 0 bases and J 4 bases; nucleotides not matched to a gene: 8. The CDR3 has 17 residues. The CDR3 sequence: CASSPPPGTGALYGYTF. Written as DNA, the CDR3 is TGTGCCAGCTCACCACCCCCTGGGACAGGGGCTCTCTATGGCTACACCTTC.

The V call is TRBV20-1, the J call TRBJ2-1; no definite D call. With 8 bases removed from V and 7 bases from J, the gap between germline ends came to 9 bases. Germline loops: CDR1 DFQATT, CDR2 SNEGSKA (reference sequence). This CDR3 has 10 amino acids. CDR3 in DNA: TGCAGTCCAAACGGGAATGAGCAGTTCTTC. Translation gives CSPNGNEQFF.

This clone was seen only once. The chain uses TRBV29-1 and TRBJ2-7; 9 nucleotides agree with TRBD1. The V gene end was trimmed by 6 bases and the J gene end by 0 bases; junction bases not matched to a gene: 6. Germline V gene data show CDR1 as SQVTM and CDR2 as ANQGSEA. This CDR3 region has 14 residues. The CDR3 DNA reads TGCAGCGTCCTAGGGACAGGGAGCTCCTACGAGCAGTACTTC. Translated, it gives CSVLGTGSSYEQYF.